This T cell receptor beta chain was captured by sequencing in a study of blood T cell repertoires in COVID-19. About the study: Sites across the United States, Italy and Spain contributed samples from acute and convalescent COVID-19.

Cohort assignment relied on participant-reported clinical history. CDR1 and CDR2 (germline): MDHEN, SYDVKM. The CDR3 sequence is 15 residues long. V lost 5 bases and J 2 bases, leaving 10 bases between the germline ends. This clone was detected once. Here immunoSEQ multiplex PCR was the method, and the copy in TCRdb shows in-frame clones only, minus some. The sample lists about 270,000 clones; around 90% were seen once. The receptor was isolated from a woman between 25 and 40 years old who had recovered from COVID-19. The chain links TRBV28 to TRBJ1-6; D not resolved. Sequenced sample: PBMCs or T cells enriched from blood (not recorded which). The CDR3 DNA reads as TGTGCCAGCAGTCCCATTACAGCCTATAATTCACCCCTCCACTTT. Translating gives CASSPITAYNSPLHF.